These T cell receptor beta chains were read from a single sample in a study of neurological immune-mediated disorders. In TCRdb, the 5' RACE reads were re-called with MiXCR into one record per CDR3 protein. The sample includes about 81,000 distinct CDR3 sequences, about 4.3% of them seen just once. The specimen sequenced was PBMCs. Receptors originate from a woman aged 55-75 years with multiple sclerosis. CDR3s include the opening cysteine and the closing phenylalanine or tryptophan. The D gene is left open where the match is weak. Not all rows give a size; the values are once, few, many and, for expanded clones, a class.

>TRBV28|TRBJ2-1|many|TRBD1
CASSNQGAKNEQFF
TGTGCCAGCAGTAACCAGGGGGCCAAAAATGAGCAGTTCTTC
>TRBV28|TRBJ1-5|many|.
CASSLPRQPQHF
TGTGCCAGCAGTTTACCAAGACAGCCCCAGCATTTT
>TRBV18|TRBJ2-7|many|.
CASSQRTSSSYEQYF
TGTGCCAGCAGCCAGAGAACATCCAGCTCCTACGAGCAGTACTTC
>TRBV10-1|TRBJ2-3|.|TRBD2
CASGAGGSTDTQYF
TGCGCCAGCGGAGCGGGGGGTAGCACAGATACGCAGTATTTT
>TRBV5-1|TRBJ2-4|many|TRBD2
CASSQMRGVGNIQYF
TGCGCCAGCAGCCAAATGCGGGGGGTTGGAAACATTCAGTACTTC
>TRBV3-1|TRBJ2-7|many|.
CASSPHVRSRTDYEQYF
TGTGCCAGCAGCCCTCACGTTAGGTCCCGTACAGACTACGAGCAGTACTTC
>TRBV6-5|TRBJ2-7|many|.
CASSHTSGEQYF
TGTGCCAGCAGCCACACGAGCGGCGAGCAGTACTTC
>TRBV5-1|TRBJ2-3|many|.
CASSPLLSGSTDTQYF
TGCGCCAGCAGCCCCCTATTAAGCGGAAGCACAGATACGCAGTATTTT
>TRBV12-3/TRBV12-4|TRBJ1-2|many|.
CASSIRDHYGYTF
TGTGCCAGCAGTATCCGGGACCATTATGGCTACACCTTC
>TRBV18|TRBJ1-1|many|TRBD1
CASSPTGQTYTEAFF
TGTGCCAGCTCACCCACGGGACAGACCTACACTGAAGCTTTCTTT
>TRBV5-6|TRBJ1-2|many|.
CASSLGRGTNYGYTF
TGTGCCAGCAGCTTGGGGCGGGGGACGAACTATGGCTACACCTTC
>TRBV7-9|TRBJ2-7|many|.
CASSLRTENEQYF
TGTGCCAGCAGCTTGAGGACAGAGAACGAGCAGTACTTC
>TRBV5-5|TRBJ1-2|many|.
CASSNWGHYGYTF
TGTGCCAGCAGCAACTGGGGACACTATGGCTACACCTTC
>TRBV5-1|TRBJ2-3|many|.
CASTFGTSTDTQYF
TGCGCCAGCACTTTCGGGACTAGCACAGATACGCAGTATTTT
>TRBV12-3/TRBV12-4|TRBJ2-7|many|.
CASSLARSLPPNEQYF
TGTGCCAGCAGTTTAGCCAGGTCGCTACCCCCCAACGAGCAGTACTTC
>TRBV21-1|TRBJ1-1|.|.
CASSSTDKNTEAFF
TGTGCCAGCAGCTCGACAGACAAGAACACTGAAGCTTTCTTT
>TRBV11-2|TRBJ2-7|many|.
CASSLEGLVHYEQYF
TGTGCCAGCAGCTTAGAAGGACTCGTTCACTACGAGCAGTACTTC
>TRBV5-1|TRBJ2-5|many|TRBD1
CASSAGTGGGETQYF
TGCGCCAGCAGCGCGGGGACAGGAGGGGGAGAGACCCAGTACTTC
>TRBV27|TRBJ2-1|many|TRBD1
CASYTDLPGQGRNEQFF
TGTGCCAGCTATACCGACCTACCGGGACAGGGTCGGAATGAGCAGTTCTTC
>TRBV7-9|TRBJ1-1|many|TRBD1
CASSLQGANTEAFF
TGTGCCAGCAGCTTGCAGGGGGCTAACACTGAAGCTTTCTTT
>TRBV20-1|TRBJ1-2|many|.
CSARRGDSKANYGYTF
TGCAGTGCCCGGAGGGGGGATTCAAAAGCTAACTATGGCTACACCTTC
>TRBV25-1|TRBJ2-2|many|.
CASSERGRGNTGELFF
TGTGCCAGCAGTGAACGCGGCAGGGGAAACACCGGGGAGCTGTTTTTT
>TRBV7-9|TRBJ2-6|many|TRBD1
CASSLEQGQISGANVLTF
TGTGCCAGCAGCTTAGAACAGGGACAGATCTCTGGGGCCAACGTCCTGACTTTC
>TRBV5-6|TRBJ2-3|many|.
CASSLTGYADTQYF
TGTGCCAGCAGCTTGACGGGATATGCAGATACGCAGTATTTT
>TRBV5-1|TRBJ2-7|many|.
CASSLEFGPLYEQYF
TGCGCCAGCAGCTTGGAGTTCGGCCCGCTCTACGAGCAGTACTTC
>TRBV7-9|TRBJ2-6|many|TRBD1
CASSPTGTGLSGANVLTF
TGTGCCAGCAGCCCAACAGGGACAGGGCTCTCTGGGGCCAACGTCCTGACTTTC
>TRBV5-1|TRBJ2-3|many|.
CASSLYGGTDTQYF
TGCGCCAGCAGCTTGTATGGAGGCACAGATACGCAGTATTTT
>TRBV21-1|TRBJ2-5|many|.
CASSKGDGQKETQYF
TGTGCCAGCAGCAAAGGGGACGGGCAAAAAGAGACCCAGTACTTC
>TRBV4-1|TRBJ2-2|many|TRBD1
CASSQGQGTANTGELFF
TGCGCCAGCAGCCAAGGACAGGGGACAGCCAACACCGGGGAGCTGTTTTTT
>TRBV5-1|TRBJ2-3|few|.
CASKSGQYTDTQYF
TGCGCCAGCAAGTCAGGGCAGTACACAGATACGCAGTATTTT
>TRBV19|TRBJ1-2|.|.
CASSIAGAYGYTF
TGTGCCAGTAGTATAGCCGGGGCCTATGGCTACACCTTC
>TRBV7-2|TRBJ1-1|few|.
CASSLGKAGETEAFF
TGTGCCAGCAGCTTAGGAAAGGCAGGGGAAACTGAAGCTTTCTTT
>TRBV18|TRBJ1-5|.|.
CASSASTGLQPQHF
TGTGCCAGCTCCGCTAGCACAGGTCTTCAGCCCCAGCATTTT
>TRBV6-4|TRBJ1-6|many|.
CASSDRDGSPLHF
TGTGCCAGCAGTGACAGGGACGGTTCACCCCTCCACTTT
>TRBV5-1|TRBJ1-1|many|.
CASSLEANTEAFF
TGCGCCAGCAGCTTGGAAGCAAACACTGAAGCTTTCTTT
>TRBV5-1|TRBJ2-3|many|.
CASSLVGRGTDTQYF
TGCGCCAGCAGCTTGGTAGGGCGCGGTACAGATACGCAGTATTTT
>TRBV11-2|TRBJ2-3|many|TRBD2
CASSPSGGTSASDTQYF
TGTGCCAGCAGTCCCAGTGGCGGGACTAGCGCATCAGATACGCAGTATTTT
>TRBV28|TRBJ2-7|.|.
CASSLNVYTFSREQYF
TGTGCCAGCAGTTTAAATGTTTATACCTTCTCACGGGAGCAGTACTTC
>TRBV19|TRBJ1-1|.|TRBD1
CASSTRTGGLNTEAFF
TGTGCCAGTAGTACACGGACAGGGGGATTAAACACTGAAGCTTTCTTT
>TRBV5-1|TRBJ1-4|many|.
CASSQDRVNEKLFF
TGCGCCAGCAGCCAGGACAGAGTAAATGAAAAACTGTTTTTT
>TRBV6-2/TRBV6-3|TRBJ2-1|many|TRBD1
CASSYPTGLFNEQFF
TGTGCCAGCAGTTACCCGACAGGGCTGTTCAATGAGCAGTTCTTC
>TRBV5-1|TRBJ1-1|many|.
CASSLSPPNTEAFF
TGCGCCAGCAGCTTGTCCCCGCCGAACACTGAAGCTTTCTTT
>TRBV20-1|TRBJ2-1|many|TRBD2
CSAPVKTGGFNEQFF
TGCAGTGCACCTGTCAAGACGGGGGGGTTCAATGAGCAGTTCTTC
>TRBV10-1|TRBJ2-7|many|.
CASSESAGEQYF
TGCGCCAGCAGTGAGTCCGCGGGCGAGCAGTACTTC
>TRBV28|TRBJ1-4|few|.
CASSRPRSATNEKLFF
TGTGCCAGCAGCCGTCCCCGGTCTGCAACTAATGAAAAACTGTTTTTT
>TRBV2|TRBJ2-5|many|.
CASSPGQGGTQYF
TGTGCCAGCAGCCCCGGCCAGGGTGGGACCCAGTACTTC
>TRBV7-9|TRBJ1-1|.|.
CASSLAGENTEAFF
TGTGCCAGCAGCTTAGCGGGAGAGAACACTGAAGCTTTCTTT
>TRBV7-2|TRBJ2-3|many|TRBD2
CASSDTSGGFDTQYF
TGTGCCAGCAGCGATACTAGCGGGGGGTTTGATACGCAGTATTTT
>TRBV14|TRBJ2-1|many|.
CASSQTSPNEQFF
TGTGCCAGCAGCCAGACCTCGCCCAATGAGCAGTTCTTC
>TRBV9|TRBJ1-4|many|.
CASSVSGTNEKLFF
TGTGCCAGCAGCGTTTCGGGGACAAATGAAAAACTGTTTTTT
>TRBV7-8|TRBJ1-2|many|.
CASSLGTGIANYGYTF
TGTGCCAGCAGCTTGGGAACAGGGATAGCTAACTATGGCTACACCTTC
>TRBV20-1|TRBJ2-4|many|TRBD1
CSATFPGQRGIQYF
TGCAGTGCCACCTTCCCGGGACAGAGGGGCATTCAGTACTTC
>TRBV20-1|TRBJ1-1|many|.
CRTDRLGAEAFF
TGCAGGACTGACCGACTCGGGGCTGAAGCTTTCTTT
>TRBV7-9|TRBJ1-1|many|.
CASSLAAPMNTEAFF
TGTGCCAGCAGCTTAGCTGCCCCCATGAACACTGAAGCTTTCTTT
>TRBV12-3/TRBV12-4|TRBJ2-2|many|.
CASSQGIQGGELFF
TGTGCCAGCAGCCAGGGTATTCAAGGCGGGGAGCTGTTTTTT
>TRBV14|TRBJ1-6|few|TRBD1
CASSPQGAGNSPLHF
TGTGCCAGCAGCCCCCAGGGGGCAGGTAATTCACCCCTCCACTTT